What follows are 22 T cell receptor beta chains derived from one specimen sequenced in a study of cytomegalovirus exposure and HLA in healthy donors. Primers included in the PCR were 60 Vbeta and 13 Jbeta primers. Data came from immunoSEQ multiplex PCR; TCRdb stores just in-frame clones and leaves some out. The sample consists of over 130,000 clones, approximately 80% of them appearing once. Sequenced sample: PBMCs. These receptors were obtained from a woman aged 40 to 50 in good health and CMV-seropositive.

This clone was seen more than once but under ten times. The chain is built from TRBV18 and TRBJ2-1; perhaps TRBD1 as D (5 bases). The CDR3 covers 15 residues. Trimming removed 6 bases from V and 8 bases from J, with 20 bases in between. Germline CDR1 is KGHSH and CDR2 is LQKENI. CDR3 sequence (DNA): TGTGCCAGCTCCCCTAAGTCTGGGGCCGGAGATGAGCAGTTCTTC. It yields the protein CASSPKSGAGDEQFF. Full variable domain (outside the CDR3, taken from reference TRBV18 and TRBJ2-1): NAGVMQNPRHLVRRRGQEARLRCSPMKGHSHVYWYRQLPEEGLKFMVYLQKENIIDESGMPKERFSAEFPKEGPSILRIQQVVRGDSAAYFCASSPKSGAGDEQFFGPGTRLTVL.

The V gene is TRBV6-6, the J gene TRBJ1-1, with a weak D call TRBD1 (6 bases). The length of the CDR3 is 16 residues. Trimming removed 5 bases from V and 2 bases from J, with 18 bases in between. Per the germline V gene, CDR1 is MNHNY and CDR2 is SVGAGI (reference sequence). The CDR3 loop reads CASSRSGQSINTEAFF. CDR3 bases: TGTGCCAGCAGTCGATCAGGACAGTCAATCAACACTGAAGCTTTCTTT.

CDR3 protein: CASSGPTGELFF. CDR3 DNA sequence: TGTGCCAGCTCGGGGCCCACCGGGGAGCTGTTTTTT. This chain joins TRBV18 and TRBJ2-2; a possible D gene is TRBD1 (5 bases). There are 12 residues in the CDR3. V gave up 6 bases and J gave up 4 bases, with 6 bases separating them. Per the germline V gene, CDR1 is KGHSH and CDR2 is LQKENI.

The chain carries TRBV7-9 and TRBJ2-2; 9 nucleotides match TRBD1. The CDR3 length is 15 residues. The V segment lost 6 bases and the J segment 4 bases; nucleotides outside the gene matches: 6. Germline loops: CDR1 SEHNR, CDR2 FQNEAQ (reference sequence). Written as DNA, the CDR3 is TGTGCCAGCAGTCCGACAGGGGGGGTCACCGGGGAGCTGTTTTTT. The encoded protein is CASSPTGGVTGELFF.

This clone appeared a few times. The CDR3 spells CASSIDGGTDTQYF. The CDR3 DNA is TGTGCCAGTAGTATAGACGGGGGCACAGATACGCAGTATTTT. The chain combines TRBV19 with TRBJ2-3, with a tentative D call TRBD2 (5 bases). CDR1 is LNHDA and CDR2 is SQIVND in the germline V gene (reference sequence). Deletions cut 0 bases from V and 1 base from J, with 5 bases between. This CDR3 comprises 14 residues.

V is TRBV7-2 and J is TRBJ2-7, with no clear D. Trimming removed 2 bases from V and 3 bases from J, with 14 bases in between. This CDR3 is built from 15 residues. The germline V gene encodes CDR1 SGHTA and CDR2 FQGNSA. CDR3 region: CASSLRPGSHYEQYF. CDR3 in DNA: TGTGCCAGCAGCTTAAGGCCCGGGTCTCACTACGAGCAGTACTTC.

CDR3 bases: TGTGCCAGCAGCTCCCAGCGTGTCACCCAGTACTTC. It codes for CASSSQRVTQYF. The V and J genes are TRBV7-9 and TRBJ2-5; D uncertain. The CDR3 totals 12 residues. Germline lookup yields CDR1 SEHNR and CDR2 FQNEAQ (reference sequence). With 4 bases removed from V and 8 bases from J, the gap between germline ends came to 11 bases. The complete variable domain, with remaining parts taken from reference TRBV7-9 and TRBJ2-5, reads DTGVSQNPRHKITKRGQNVTFRCDPISEHNRLYWYRQTLGQGPEFLTYFQNEAQLEKSRLLSDRFSAERPKGSFSTLEIQRTEQGDSAMYLCASSSQRVTQYFGPGTRLLVL.

Regarding this clone: One end of the junction is discordant with germline, which a read error may explain. Other DNA sequences in this specimen translate into the identical CDR3. The rearrangement uses TRBV6-1 and TRBJ1-4; the match to TRBD1 covers 7 bases. This CDR3 has 15 residues. The germline gives CDR1 MNHNS, CDR2 SASEGT. The CDR3 spells CASSERGPANEKLFF. Here the CDR3 DNA reads TGTGCCAGCAGTGAAAGGGGGCCGGCTAATGAAAAGCTGTTTTTT.

This chain links TRBV18 with TRBJ1-3; D gene unclear. This CDR3 has 16 residues. Germline V gene sequence: CDR1 KGHSH, CDR2 LQKENI. V dropped 1 base and J dropped 0 bases, with 10 bases sitting between them. CDR3: CASSPLGTNSGNTIYF. The DNA for the CDR3 is TGTGCCAGCTCACCACTTGGCACAAACTCTGGAAACACCATATATTTT. The variable domain in full, completed from reference TRBV18 and TRBJ1-3, reads NAGVMQNPRHLVRRRGQEARLRCSPMKGHSHVYWYRQLPEEGLKFMVYLQKENIIDESGMPKERFSAEFPKEGPSILRIQQVVRGDSAAYFCASSPLGTNSGNTIYFGEGSWLTVV.

This rearrangement joins TRBV18 to TRBJ1-2, with 10 positions matching TRBD1. The CDR3 length is 16 residues. Germline V gives CDR1 KGHSH, CDR2 LQKENI. The trim removed 5 bases at V and 5 bases at J, leaving 11 bases unmatched. CDR3 protein: CASSSRDRGDAYGYTF. For the CDR3, the DNA is TGTGCCAGCTCATCCCGGGACAGGGGCGATGCTTATGGCTACACCTTC.

The chain joins TRBV14 to TRBJ2-1; 11 nucleotides agree with TRBD2. The germline V gene encodes CDR1 SGHDN and CDR2 FVKESK. Trimming removed 4 bases from V and 2 bases from J; junction bases left unmatched: 4. This CDR3 region has 16 residues. CDR3 in amino acids: CASSPRLAGTYNEQFF. The DNA of the CDR3 is TGTGCCAGCAGCCCACGACTAGCGGGGACCTACAATGAGCAGTTCTTC.

The chain carries TRBV9 and TRBJ2-5; D might be TRBD1 (5 bases). Trimming took off 0 bases at V and 3 bases at J, with 15 bases between the two ends. This CDR3 contains 16 residues. Germline V lookup: CDR1 SGDLS, CDR2 YYNGEE. CDR3 DNA: TGTGCCAGCAGCGTAGGGGGCAGACGATGGGAAGAGACCCAGTACTTC. This codes for CASSVGGRRWEETQYF.

The chain links TRBV4-1 to TRBJ2-7; D is ambiguous. In germline, CDR1 is MGHRA, CDR2 YSYEKL. Trimming cost V 0 bases and J 2 bases, with 11 bases left between them. This CDR3 contains 15 residues. In DNA form, the CDR3 reads TGCGCCAGCAGCCAAGATACCCACTCTCCCTACGAGCAGTACTTC. It codes for CASSQDTHSPYEQYF.

The V and J genes are TRBV6-6 and TRBJ1-1; 7 bases are shared with TRBD1. V was clipped by 6 bases and J by 1 base; unmatched bases: 5. The CDR3 totals 14 residues. The germline V gene encodes CDR1 MNHNY and CDR2 SVGAGI (reference sequence). DNA for the CDR3: TGTGCCAGCAGAGTACAGGGGACGAACACTGAAGCTTTCTTT. Its protein product is CASRVQGTNTEAFF.

The chain couples TRBV18 to TRBJ2-1, with 8 positions matching TRBD2. The CDR3 sequence is 15 residues long. Germline CDR1 is KGHSH and CDR2 is LQKENI. After removal of 3 bases from V and 6 bases from J, the junction contained 7 bases not matched to a gene. The CDR3 bases are TGTGCCAGCTCACCGAGGCGGGAGGAGACCAATGAGCAGTTCTTC. This translates into CASSPRREETNEQFF.

V usage is TRBV5-1 and J usage is TRBJ2-3, with 11 bases lining up with TRBD2. Germline CDR1 reads SGHRS; CDR2 reads YFSETQ. Trimming at V came to 2 bases and at J to 8 bases, leaving 4 bases not matched to a gene. The CDR3 has 14 amino acids. CDR3 in amino acids: CASSLLAGEGTQYF. CDR3 nucleotide sequence: TGCGCCAGCAGCTTACTAGCGGGAGAAGGTACGCAGTATTTT.

The chain uses TRBV5-1 and TRBJ2-5; perhaps TRBD2 as D (6 bases). Looked up from germline, CDR1 is SGHRS and CDR2 is YFSETQ. Trimming removed 0 bases from V and 4 bases from J, with 16 bases in between. The CDR3 is 16 residues long. For the CDR3, the DNA is TGCGCCAGCAGCTTGGGACTTCAGGAGGGCGGAGAGACCCAGTACTTC. As protein: CASSLGLQEGGETQYF.

In this sample, this clone turned up a few times. V usage is TRBV6-4 and J usage is TRBJ2-1, with a weak D call TRBD1 (6 bases). The CDR3 loop spans 14 amino acids. V shed 6 bases and J shed 8 bases, with 17 bases lying between them. The germline CDR1 and CDR2 sequences are MRHNA and SNTAGT. The CDR3 reads CASSSKGDGDEQFF. Written as DNA, the CDR3 is TGTGCCAGCAGCAGCAAGGGGGACGGGGATGAGCAGTTCTTC.

This clone was observed a few times. The gene calls are TRBV5-6 and TRBJ2-7, with TRBD2 matching over 9 bases. The CDR3 covers 16 residues. Trimming took 3 bases from V and 0 from J; bases not matched to a gene: 7. The germline CDR1 and CDR2 sequences are SGHDT and YYEEEE. CDR3 nucleotides: TGTGCCAGCAGCTCGGGACTAGCCAAAACCTCCTACGAGCAGTACTTC. This codes for CASSSGLAKTSYEQYF.

This clone has a single count. An end of the junction differs from the germline gene, which may be a read error. V usage is TRBV15 and J usage is TRBJ2-7; a weak D match, TRBD1 (5 bases). The CDR3 covers 14 residues. CDR1 is LNHNV and CDR2 is YYDKDF in the germline V gene (reference sequence). The CDR3 loop reads CATSREPAPGQLNF. CDR3 nucleotide sequence: TGTGCCACCAGCAGAGAACCGGCCCCCGGACAACTTAACTTC.

The chain combines TRBV4-2 with TRBJ1-2; D is uncertain. The CDR3 runs 15 residues. The V gene lost 4 bases and the J gene lost 1 base, with 13 bases spanning the gap. Germline values: CDR1 LGHNA, CDR2 YNFKEQ. DNA of the CDR3: TGTGCCAGCAGCCCAAGACACCACGATAACTATGGCTACACCTTC. Encoded protein: CASSPRHHDNYGYTF.

This clone appeared a few times. J is TRBJ2-3 and V is TRBV29-1, with 8 bases fitting TRBD1. The CDR3 is 14 amino acids. The junction had 7 bases not matched to a gene; V was cut back by 7 bases and J by 1 base. Germline assignment: CDR1 SQVTM and CDR2 ANQGSEA. CDR3 sequence: CSGHRTGRTDTQYF. The CDR3 DNA is TGCAGCGGTCACCGGACAGGGCGCACAGATACGCAGTATTTT.